The 32 T cell receptor beta chains below were found in one sample sequenced in a study of shared T cell receptors in the human thymus (dated by TCRdb to the early 2020s). The library relied on the immunoSEQ multiplex PCR assay. Drawn from immuneACCESS, this table holds only the in-frame rearrangements with V and J called that TCRdb kept. Clones are partly lost; checked studies trace under half to an unresolved V gene and leave the rest unexplained. This sample has hundreds of thousands of clones in its table, and approximately 80% of those were observed once. The ten largest account for about 0.013% of the sample. A further study also used this sample, focusing on human thymus T cells.

The sequenced sample consisted of thymocytes. The origin of the receptors is a boy under two years old with a congenital heart defect. Donor details come from another sample of the same person, matched by shared clones.

This clone was counted a few times. This sequence joins TRBV5-1 and TRBJ2-7; 8 bases fit TRBD2. The germline V gene encodes CDR1 SGHRS and CDR2 YFSETQ. The trim removed 3 bases at V and 7 bases at J, leaving 18 bases unmatched. The CDR3 length is 17 residues. CDR3 residues: CASSSQSSGSTNGEQYF. The CDR3 nucleotides read TGCGCCAGCAGCTCCCAGTCCAGCGGGAGTACAAATGGGGAGCAGTACTTC.

This chain connects TRBV27 to TRBJ1-2, with TRBD1 identical over 8 bases. The CDR3 is 16 amino acids. V lost 1 base, J lost 3 bases, and 7 bases stayed unmatched. Per the germline V gene, CDR1 is MNHEY and CDR2 is SMNVEV (reference sequence). In DNA form, the CDR3 reads TGTGCCAGCAGTTTATTAAATTCAGGGGGCCACTATGGCTACACCTTC. Amino acid sequence: CASSLLNSGGHYGYTF.

The rearrangement links TRBV15 to TRBJ1-4; 9 bases match TRBD1. V was clipped by 5 bases and J by 9 bases; unmatched bases: 7. This CDR3 is built from 14 residues. CDR1 and CDR2 from the germline V gene are LNHNV and YYDKDF (reference sequence). The CDR3 reads CATSGPGTGKKLFF. CDR3 nucleotide sequence: TGTGCCACCAGCGGTCCCGGGACAGGGAAAAAACTGTTTTTT.

The rearrangement joins TRBV7-4 to TRBJ1-1; 10 bases align to TRBD1. V lost 1 base to trimming and J lost 2 bases; unmatched junction nucleotides: 7. Germline values: CDR1 SGHVT, CDR2 SQSDAQ. CDR3 length: 17 residues. This CDR3 is CASSLGGTGDSNTEAFF. In nucleotides, the CDR3 is TGTGCCAGCAGCTTAGGAGGGACAGGGGATTCCAACACTGAAGCTTTCTTT.

As regards this clone: An end of the junction differs from the germline gene, which may be a read error. This sequence joins TRBV7-8 and TRBJ2-5; 15 nucleotides match TRBD2. The CDR3 runs 12 residues. Germline V gene data show CDR1 as SGHVS and CDR2 as FQNEAQ. The CDR3 DNA reads TGTGCCAGCAGCCTAGGACTAGCGGGAGGGGACTTC. Translating it yields CASSLGLAGGDF.

V gene TRBV7-2 combines with J gene TRBJ2-1; 10 bases agree with TRBD2. After removal of 6 bases from V and 7 bases from J, the junction contained 9 bases not matched to a gene. Germline values: CDR1 SGHTA, CDR2 FQGNSA. The CDR3 spans 15 residues. The CDR3 loop reads CASSPSGSGLNEQFF. CDR3 DNA sequence: TGTGCCAGCAGTCCTAGCGGGAGCGGGTTGAATGAGCAGTTCTTC.

This rearrangement joins TRBV7-2 to TRBJ2-1; D is undetermined. The CDR3 length is 11 residues. V was shortened by 0 bases and J by 12 bases, with 6 bases between the two germline ends. Germline V gene data show CDR1 as SGHTA and CDR2 as FQGNSA. CDR3 in amino acids: CASSLAARQFF. The CDR3 nucleotides are TGTGCCAGCAGCTTAGCAGCGCGGCAGTTCTTC.

The CDR3 nucleotides read TGCGCCAGCAGCATCGGAGCAGTTCTAGCCAAAAACATTCAGTACTTC. Residues: CASSIGAVLAKNIQYF. V and J are TRBV5-1 and TRBJ2-4; D not resolved. Germline lookup yields CDR1 SGHRS and CDR2 YFSETQ. Trimming cost V 4 bases and J 0 bases, with 14 bases left between them. The CDR3 spans 16 residues.

A few counts support this clone. V usage is TRBV21-1 and J usage is TRBJ2-3; the D call of TRBD2 is as the table states it, not checked on the DNA. TRBV21-1 is given as a pseudogene. This CDR3 contains 19 residues. The CDR3: CASSKGYHLAGGRTDTQYF. The CDR3 DNA reads as TGTGCCAGCAGCAAAGGCTACCATCTAGCTGGCGGCCGCACAGATACGCAGTATTTT.

The V call is TRBV11-2, the J call TRBJ1-1; maybe TRBD1 (6 bases). Germline V gene data show CDR1 as SGHAT and CDR2 as FQNNGV. There are 16 residues in the CDR3. Trimming removed 8 bases from V and 10 bases from J, with 29 bases in between. The CDR3 nucleotides read TGTGCCAGCCGGCTGGGAGGGGGAGCTGGTGGGGGCCCAGCTTTCTTT. It specifies CASRLGGGAGGGPAFF.

The chain is built from TRBV27 and TRBJ2-7, with 13 nucleotides matching TRBD2. V was clipped by 5 bases and J by 6 bases; unmatched bases: 10. The CDR3 runs 16 residues. The germline V gene encodes CDR1 MNHEY and CDR2 SMNVEV (reference sequence). CDR3 nucleotides: TGTGCCAGCAGTCCTGCCGGACTAGCGGGAGTATCCGAGCAGTACTTC. Its protein is CASSPAGLAGVSEQYF.

The table lists this clone with a few counts. The genes are TRBV30 and TRBJ2-1; 9 bases fit TRBD2. Germline loops: CDR1 GTSNPN, CDR2 SVGIG (reference sequence). V was pared by 4 bases and J by 8 bases, with 21 bases of the junction left unmatched. This CDR3 contains 18 residues. Here the CDR3 reads CAWTKLVRREGRMDEQFF. The CDR3 DNA follows: TGTGCCTGGACCAAACTAGTTCGGCGGGAGGGCCGGATGGATGAGCAGTTCTTC.

This chain links TRBV27 with TRBJ2-2, with 8 bases lining up with TRBD2. CDR3 length: 17 residues. V trimming: 6 bases; J trimming: 4 bases; junction bases outside the gene matches: 13. Germline V CDR1 and CDR2: MNHEY, SMNVEV (reference sequence). DNA of the CDR3: TGTGCCAGCAGATGGGGCAGTATCCGGGAGGGCACCGGGGAGCTGTTTTTT. It specifies CASRWGSIREGTGELFF.

This clone was seen more than once but under ten times. The gene calls are TRBV4-3 and TRBJ2-7; D is undetermined. The V end lost 1 base, the J end lost 4 bases, and 17 bases lay between the germline ends. This CDR3 has 16 residues. Germline V lookup: CDR1 LGHNA, CDR2 YSLEER. CDR3 amino acids: CASSQVNGAAVYEQYF. The CDR3, as DNA: TGCGCCAGCAGCCAAGTAAACGGTGCCGCCGTATACGAGCAGTACTTC.

This clone was seen a handful of times. The chain has TRBV5-1 and TRBJ2-7; TRBD1 matches at 8 bases. The V and J ends lost 0 bases and 0 bases, in that order; junction bases with no gene match: 11. This CDR3 region has 18 residues. The germline V gene has CDR1 SGHRS and CDR2 YFSETQ. DNA for the CDR3: TGCGCCAGCAGCTTGGGCGAGTATTGGACAGGGAGCTCCTACGAGCAGTACTTC. This sequence encodes CASSLGEYWTGSSYEQYF.

The CDR3 sequence is CASSAYGANVLTF. The CDR3, as DNA: TGTGCCAGCAGTGCGTATGGGGCCAACGTCCTGACTTTC. This chain joins TRBV25-1 and TRBJ2-6; D is ambiguous. The CDR3 has 13 residues. The V gene's germline CDR1 is MGHDK and CDR2 SYGVNS. V was cut by 4 bases and J by 3 bases, with 4 bases left in between. Complete variable domain (other parts from reference TRBV25-1 and TRBJ2-6): EADIYQTPRYLVIGTGKKITLECSQTMGHDKMYWYQQDPGMELHLIHYSYGVNSTEKGDLSSESTVSRIRTEHFPLTLESARPSHTSQYLCASSAYGANVLTFGAGSRLTVL.

The chain couples TRBV9 to TRBJ2-3; no firm D call. V lost 3 bases to trimming and J lost 1 base, with 9 bases between them. Germline V gene sequence: CDR1 SGDLS, CDR2 YYNGEE. This CDR3 region has 14 residues. CDR3 loop: CASSDIPGTDTQYF. CDR3 DNA sequence: TGTGCCAGCAGCGACATACCAGGCACAGATACGCAGTATTTT.

This clone appeared once. The CDR3 nucleotides are TGCGCCAGCAGCCTTAGCGGGAGGAACAATGAGCAGTTCTTC. Translating gives CASSLSGRNNEQFF. This chain joins TRBV4-1 and TRBJ2-1, with TRBD2 identical over 10 bases. The J segment lost 5 bases and the V segment lost 4 bases, leaving 2 bases of the junction unmatched. This CDR3 is built from 14 residues. CDR1 is MGHRA, CDR2 YSYEKL, per germline.

J is TRBJ1-5 and V is TRBV15, with a weak D call TRBD1 (5 bases). The V end was cut by 1 base, the J end by 7 bases, with 14 bases between. Germline V gives CDR1 LNHNV, CDR2 YYDKDF (reference sequence). CDR3 size: 15 residues. CDR3 sequence reads: CATSRAGRVSQPQHF. In DNA, the CDR3 is TGTGCCACCAGCAGAGCCGGCAGGGTCTCACAGCCCCAGCATTTT.

In regard to this clone: Likely a read error: the CDR3 ends without its conserved phenylalanine or tryptophan. No DNA is shown, since the ends of the CDR3 on it are uncertain; the CDR3 is the one TCRdb lists. The chain has TRBV7-8 and TRBJ2-7; TRBD2, the table's D call, lacks a check against the DNA. Ends included, the CDR3 has 15 residues. The germline gives CDR1 SGHVS, CDR2 FQNEAQ. The chain's CDR3 is CASSLAFNLSGRLAQ.

This chain links TRBV19 with TRBJ1-1, with D maybe TRBD1 (5 bases). V shed 5 bases and J shed 1 base, with 17 bases lying between them. The CDR3 has 16 residues. The germline gives CDR1 LNHDA, CDR2 SQIVND (reference sequence). CDR3 in amino acids: CASSPKGATGNTEAFF. CDR3 in DNA: TGTGCCAGTAGTCCGAAAGGGGCTACAGGGAACACTGAAGCTTTCTTT.

DNA of the CDR3: TGTGCCAGCAGCTTACGGTCGGGAAGCTCCTACGAGCAGTACTTC. It codes for CASSLRSGSSYEQYF. V is TRBV7-6 and J is TRBJ2-7, with TRBD2 as a possible D gene (5 bases). Germline lookup yields CDR1 SGHVS and CDR2 FNYEAQ. Trimming took off 2 bases at V and 0 bases at J, with 11 bases between the two ends. The CDR3 totals 15 residues.

The rearrangement uses TRBV4-3 and TRBJ2-7, with TRBD2 matching over 7 bases. CDR3 length: 15 amino acids. Germline V gene sequence: CDR1 LGHNA, CDR2 YSLEER. V was pared by 4 bases and J by 4 bases, with 10 bases of the junction left unmatched. The DNA of the CDR3 is TGCGCCAGCAGCCCAGGCGAGCGGGACGGGTACGAGCAGTACTTC. Protein sequence: CASSPGERDGYEQYF.

The chain carries TRBV7-9 and TRBJ2-7; 10 bases align to TRBD1. CDR1 SEHNR and CDR2 FQNEAQ come from the germline V gene (reference sequence). This CDR3 has 13 residues. Trimming cost V 8 bases and J 7 bases; bases outside gene matches: 8. CDR3 sequence reads: CASYPGQGTEQYF. The DNA of the CDR3 is TGTGCCAGCTATCCGGGACAGGGGACGGAGCAGTACTTC. Using reference TRBV7-9 and TRBJ2-7 for the parts outside the CDR3, the full variable domain is DTGVSQNPRHKITKRGQNVTFRCDPISEHNRLYWYRQTLGQGPEFLTYFQNEAQLEKSRLLSDRFSAERPKGSFSTLEIQRTEQGDSAMYLCASYPGQGTEQYFGPGTRLTVT.

The V call is TRBV19, the J call TRBJ1-1; possible D gene TRBD1, 6 bases. V was cut by 5 bases and J by 5 bases, with 12 bases left in between. This CDR3 is 13 amino acids long. Germline assignment: CDR1 LNHDA and CDR2 SQIVND (reference sequence). DNA of the CDR3: TGTGCCAGTAGTCTAACGGGGACAACTGAAGCTTTCTTT. Its translation is CASSLTGTTEAFF.

The CDR3: CASSFGDKETQYF. Written as DNA, the CDR3 is TGCGCCAGCAGCTTTGGGGACAAAGAGACCCAGTACTTC. The rearrangement joins TRBV5-1 to TRBJ2-5, with a tentative D call TRBD1 (6 bases). Germline V gives CDR1 SGHRS, CDR2 YFSETQ. Trimming stripped 2 bases from V and 3 bases from J, with 8 bases between. This CDR3 is built from 13 residues. Based on the CDR3 plus reference TRBV5-1 and TRBJ2-5, the full variable domain is KAGVTQTPRYLIKTRGQQVTLSCSPISGHRSVSWYQQTPGQGLQFLFEYFSETQRNKGNFPGRFSGRQFSNSRSEMNVSTLELGDSALYLCASSFGDKETQYFGPGTRLLVL.

The chain joins TRBV4-1 to TRBJ2-4; TRBD1 matches at 8 bases. Germline CDR1 is MGHRA and CDR2 is YSYEKL. The CDR3 consists of 16 residues. V gave up 3 bases and J gave up 2 bases; unmatched junction bases: 6. In DNA, the CDR3 is TGCGCCAGCAGCCAGAGACAGGGGTGGACCAAAAACATTCAGTACTTC. It yields the protein CASSQRQGWTKNIQYF.

Only one count was recorded for this clone. This CDR3 is CASSEDRSSYGYTF. CDR3 sequence (DNA): TGTGCCAGCAGCGAAGACAGGAGCTCCTATGGCTACACCTTC. V is TRBV28 and J is TRBJ1-2; TRBD1 is a possible D gene (6 bases). The germline V gene has CDR1 MDHEN and CDR2 SYDVKM. V was pared by 6 bases and J by 4 bases, with 15 bases between. This CDR3 region has 14 residues.

CDR3 DNA sequence: TGTGCCAGCAGCCGTCGGACTAGCGGGAGGCCAGATACGCAGTATTTT. Protein product: CASSRRTSGRPDTQYF. The J gene is TRBJ2-3, the V gene TRBV11-3; 14 bases fit TRBD2. The CDR3 sequence is 16 residues long. Looked up from germline, CDR1 is SGHNT and CDR2 is YENEEA. Unmatched junction bases numbered 5, after V lost 5 bases and J lost 4 bases.

CDR3 region: CASSLTRQGRCGYTF. DNA of the CDR3: TGTGCCAGCAGCTTAACAAGACAGGGTCGTTGCGGCTACACCTTC. The chain is built from TRBV7-9 and TRBJ1-2, with 7 bases fitting TRBD1. V lost 2 bases, J lost 8 bases, and 11 bases stayed unmatched. Germline-derived CDR1 and CDR2 are SEHNR and FQNEAQ (reference sequence). The CDR3 covers 15 residues.

V is TRBV27 and J is TRBJ2-3, with D possibly TRBD2 on 6 matching bases. The V end was cut by 7 bases, the J end by 1 base, with 21 bases between. Germline CDR1 reads MNHEY; CDR2 reads SMNVEV (reference sequence). This CDR3 is built from 17 residues. The CDR3 is CASTSSGTVRGTDTQYF. The CDR3 bases are TGTGCCAGCACCTCCTCGGGGACTGTCAGGGGCACAGATACGCAGTATTTT.

The chain recombines TRBV5-1 with TRBJ2-3; 10 bases are shared with TRBD2. This CDR3 comprises 16 residues. Trimming took 4 bases from V and 0 from J; bases not matched to a gene: 5. The germline V gene has CDR1 SGHRS and CDR2 YFSETQ. In DNA form, the CDR3 reads TGCGCCAGCAGCCTGGGGACTAGCGCTAGCACAGATACGCAGTATTTT. Its protein product is CASSLGTSASTDTQYF.